This section outlines one T cell receptor (beta chain) sequence together with its context. No antigen is known for it. These data are taken from a study of cytomegalovirus exposure and HLA in healthy donors. The overall study: As an earlier analysis found, roughly 180 million T cells yielded about 120 million unique TCR beta sequences.

The PCR used 60 Vbeta and 13 Jbeta primers. TCRdb keeps only in-frame clones here, not all; method: immunoSEQ multiplex PCR. The sample contains about 85,000 clones, around 80% of which appear only once. The CDR3 covers 15 residues. V lost 2 bases and J lost 0, with 10 bases in between. CDR1 is SEHNR and CDR2 is FQNEAQ in the germline V gene (reference sequence). Study outcomes and limitations: About 90% or about 30% of the time was how often most TCR beta V segments were productive, according to an earlier analysis. Association of a missense DCLRE1C variant with TCR beta V- and J-gene trimming was reported in a later analysis. A later look showed TCR association rates differing by HLA locus, highest for DRB1 and lowest for HLA-C.

Material: PBMCs. The sequence came from a woman aged 50 to 60 in good health and CMV-seropositive. This sequence joins TRBV7-9 and TRBJ1-2; unclear D gene. In nucleotides, the CDR3 is TGTGCCAGCAGCTTATCAGGAATAGCTAACTATGGCTACACCTTC. Amino acid sequence: CASSLSGIANYGYTF. Variable domain in full (rest from reference TRBV7-9 and TRBJ1-2): DTGVSQNPRHKITKRGQNVTFRCDPISEHNRLYWYRQTLGQGPEFLTYFQNEAQLEKSRLLSDRFSAERPKGSFSTLEIQRTEQGDSAMYLCASSLSGIANYGYTFGSGTRLTVV.